A selection of T cell receptor beta chains follows, all from one sample in a study of regulatory T cells in long-lasting Graves disease. TCRdb reprocessed the multiplex PCR reads with MiXCR, giving one entry per CDR3 protein. The sample comprises about 470,000 distinct CDR3 sequences, 15% to 20% of which are singletons, and 12% rests with the top ten. The same data also contributed to another study, on T cells in Graves' hyperthyroidism and ophthalmopathy.

The source was peripheral blood mononuclear cells (PBMCs), collected at new diagnosis, from a patient treated with antithyroid drugs. These receptors originate from a man aged 35-49 years with Graves disease. Both conserved end residues are trimmed from each CDR3. A D gene is named only where the DNA matches it firmly.

D gene: TRBD1
V gene: TRBV7-9
J gene: TRBJ2-7
CDR3 protein: ASSLAGTGGGEQY

D gene: -
V gene: TRBV20-1
J gene: TRBJ1-1
CDR3 protein: SARDGVAAMNTEAF

D gene: TRBD2
V gene: TRBV5-1
J gene: TRBJ2-5
CDR3 protein: ASSSSGSRVETQY

D gene: TRBD2
V gene: TRBV9
J gene: TRBJ2-3
CDR3 protein: ASSVAGRAGTDTQY

D gene: -
V gene: TRBV7-9
J gene: TRBJ2-7
CDR3 protein: ASSLHRGSDEQY

D gene: TRBD1
V gene: TRBV30
J gene: TRBJ1-2
CDR3 protein: AWSPQGFYGYT

D gene: -
V gene: TRBV6-2/TRBV6-3
J gene: TRBJ2-1
CDR3 protein: ASSLSRSGVSSYNEQF

D gene: -
V gene: TRBV20-1
J gene: TRBJ1-2
CDR3 protein: SARDYPIVGREGGYT

D gene: -
V gene: TRBV18
J gene: TRBJ2-3
CDR3 protein: ASSAWTDTQY

D gene: -
V gene: TRBV5-1
J gene: TRBJ2-5
CDR3 protein: ASSFGSGYGETQY

D gene: -
V gene: TRBV20-1
J gene: TRBJ1-5
CDR3 protein: SAREDRVPYSNQPQH

D gene: -
V gene: TRBV24-1
J gene: TRBJ1-1
CDR3 protein: ATYNRENEAF

D gene: -
V gene: TRBV3-1
J gene: TRBJ1-1
CDR3 protein: ASSFDSYTEAF

D gene: -
V gene: TRBV6-5
J gene: TRBJ2-1
CDR3 protein: ASSYGRSSYNEQF

D gene: TRBD1
V gene: TRBV7-9
J gene: TRBJ1-4
CDR3 protein: ASSLSSRDRLF

D gene: -
V gene: TRBV28
J gene: TRBJ1-2
CDR3 protein: ASSPGWGISANYGYT

D gene: TRBD1
V gene: TRBV19
J gene: TRBJ1-2
CDR3 protein: ASSIQGARNGYT

D gene: -
V gene: TRBV24-1
J gene: TRBJ1-1
CDR3 protein: ATSDSSTHTEAF

D gene: -
V gene: TRBV11-1
J gene: TRBJ2-5
CDR3 protein: ASSLELGTPETQY

D gene: TRBD1
V gene: TRBV6-1
J gene: TRBJ1-6
CDR3 protein: ASSDFDRGNNSPLH

D gene: -
V gene: TRBV12-3/TRBV12-4
J gene: TRBJ2-1
CDR3 protein: ASSLRWASSYNEQF

D gene: TRBD2
V gene: TRBV28
J gene: TRBJ2-3
CDR3 protein: ASSLGSSGSRSTSTDTQY

D gene: -
V gene: TRBV24-1
J gene: TRBJ2-7
CDR3 protein: ATSDPRGHDGEQY

D gene: -
V gene: TRBV2
J gene: TRBJ1-5
CDR3 protein: ASSRDSEGNQPQH

D gene: TRBD1
V gene: TRBV20-1
J gene: TRBJ1-5
CDR3 protein: SARFVTGGFQPQH

D gene: TRBD2
V gene: TRBV6-2/TRBV6-3
J gene: TRBJ2-7
CDR3 protein: ASRKGLTSYEQY